This T cell receptor (beta chain) emerged from a study of cytomegalovirus exposure and HLA in healthy donors. Trimming pared 6 bases from V and 0 bases from J, leaving 15 bases between. The CDR3 consists of 16 residues. Germline values: CDR1 LNHDA, CDR2 SQIVND (reference sequence). 13 Jbeta primers and 60 Vbeta primers were used for the PCR. Clones were sequenced by immunoSEQ multiplex PCR, and TCRdb holds only the in-frame ones, with some missing. The table lists about 55,000 clones, 75% to 80% of them singletons. Study findings and constraints: Altogether, 150 or so TCR beta chains were recorded as cytomegalovirus-associated. The likely explanation for a cluster of highly shared sequence variants was sequencing artifact.

Comments on this clone: Its antigen remains unknown.

This TCR came from a female donor in good health and CMV-seronegative. Sequences were obtained from PBMCs. The chain couples TRBV19 to TRBJ2-1; TRBD2 is a possible D gene (6 bases). CDR3 residues: CASSPGTYSSYNEQFF. As DNA, the CDR3 is TGTGCCAGTAGCCCTGGGACTTATAGCTCCTACAATGAGCAGTTCTTC.